Below, one TCR beta chain is given with its context. Its antigen is not known. These data originate in a study of T cell repertoires in cytomegalovirus infection. Study-wide context: In the study, CMV epitopes included recently identified HLA-C-restricted and well-studied HLA-B-restricted ones. Public TCR beta signatures provided an indication of both CMV infection and a matching HLA type. Findings and caveats of the study: Identification of carriers of CMV plus the relevant HLA was performed using cumulative public TCR beta family frequency.

TCRdb independently ran MiXCR on the reads; one entry per CDR3 protein. The data hold approximately 76,000 distinct CDR3 sequences, with roughly a quarter observed a single time. Source: CD8+ T cells from cultured PBMCs, taken from culture after CMV antigen stimulation. This sequence originates from a human donor in good health (CMV status not recorded). Some clones in this sample may be carry-over from other donors' samples.

The CDR3 DNA reads TGTGCCAGCAGAGGACAGGGATCGGTCTATGGCTACACCTTC. This translates into CASRGQGSVYGYTF. The V gene is TRBV2, the J gene TRBJ1-2, with 8 bases aligning to TRBD1. Germline V gives CDR1 SNHLY, CDR2 FYNNEI. V shed 6 bases, J shed 4 bases, and the junction held 7 bases outside the gene matches. This CDR3 is 14 amino acids long.